In this sample, the clone carrying this T cell receptor beta chain turned up a few times. The data were obtained in a study of human T cells and chemical hapten exposure. Indicated time point: pre-sensitization, week 0. Treatment: therapeutic diphenylcyclopropenone sensitization with weekly scalp DPC. TCRdb called the RACE reads again in MiXCR, with one record for every CDR3 protein. The sample carries a few hundred thousand distinct CDR3 sequences, about 8.6% recorded once. The CDR3 covers 13 residues. With 5 bases removed from V and 4 bases from J, the gap between germline ends came to 8 bases. Germline V lookup: CDR1 SEHNR, CDR2 FQNEAQ (reference sequence).

The sequenced sample was whole blood, obtained in connection with sensitization to the hapten diphenylcyclopropenone (DPC). This receptor was taken from a woman between 35 and 50 years old with alopecia areata. Some clones in this sample may be carry-over from other donors' samples. The chain has TRBV7-9 and TRBJ2-2, with D tentatively TRBD1 (6 bases). The CDR3 DNA reads as TGTGCCAGCAGCGCACAGGGCACCGGGGAGCTGTTTTTT. Translated, it gives CASSAQGTGELFF.